This passage covers 20 T cell receptor beta chains from one sample sequenced in a study of cytomegalovirus exposure and HLA in healthy donors. Both 60 Vbeta primers and 13 Jbeta primers went into the PCR. Sequencing used immunoSEQ multiplex PCR; TCRdb keeps in-frame clones, though not all of them. The sample includes 150,000 or so clones, 80% seen only once; the top ten take 13% to 15%. The sample was PBMCs. The receptors were sampled from a woman between 35 and 50 years old in good health and CMV-seronegative.

The chain carries TRBV14 and TRBJ2-7; TRBD1 might be the D (6 bases). Trimming cost V 5 bases and J 4 bases, with 6 bases left between them. The CDR3 has 11 residues. From germline, CDR1 is SGHDN and CDR2 FVKESK. The CDR3 DNA reads TGTGCCAGCAGCAGGGGGTACGAGCAGTACTTC. It specifies CASSRGYEQYF.

This clone was found a few times. The J gene is TRBJ1-1, the V gene TRBV28, with TRBD1 identical over 7 bases. The germline gives CDR1 MDHEN, CDR2 SYDVKM. The ends lost 10 bases at V and 6 bases at J; junction bases unmatched: 17. This CDR3 region has 15 residues. CDR3 sequence reads: CATGGSGGSNAEAFF. CDR3 DNA: TGTGCCACCGGGGGCTCAGGGGGATCTAACGCTGAAGCTTTCTTT. Combining the CDR3 with reference TRBV28 and TRBJ1-1 gives the whole variable domain DVKVTQSSRYLVKRTGEKVFLECVQDMDHENMFWYRQDPGLGLRLIYFSYDVKMKEKGDIPEGYSVSREKKERFSLILESASTNQTSMYLCATGGSGGSNAEAFFGQGTRLTVV.

CDR3 nucleotides: TGTGCCAGCAGCTTGTTTAAGGGTGGACGGGAGGGCCACTACAATGAGCAGTTCTTC. Encoded protein: CASSLFKGGREGHYNEQFF. This chain links TRBV11-2 with TRBJ2-1; 8 bases map to TRBD2. This CDR3 has 19 amino acids. V trimming: 3 bases; J trimming: 3 bases; junction bases outside the gene matches: 16. CDR1 and CDR2 from the germline V gene are SGHAT and FQNNGV.

The chain is built from TRBV6-5 and TRBJ2-5; D might be TRBD2 (5 bases). The V and J ends lost 2 bases and 5 bases respectively, with 12 bases between them. The germline V gene has CDR1 MNHEY and CDR2 SVGAGI. The CDR3 consists of 14 residues. DNA of the CDR3: TGTGCCAGCAGTTACGGACTGAGTTTCGAGACCCAGTACTTC. This translates into CASSYGLSFETQYF.

This chain connects TRBV5-6 to TRBJ2-6; a weak D match, TRBD2 (5 bases). CDR3 length: 15 amino acids. Trimming left V 4 bases short and J 0 bases short, with 8 bases between. From germline, CDR1 is SGHDT and CDR2 YYEEEE. The CDR3 nucleotides read TGTGCCAGCAGCCCGGCGGGCTCTGGGGCCAACGTCCTGACTTTC. Translated: CASSPAGSGANVLTF.

This clone was recorded only once. This chain joins TRBV28 and TRBJ1-1; D remains ambiguous. The CDR3 is 13 residues long. Deletions cut 7 bases from V and 5 bases from J, with 14 bases between. Germline V gives CDR1 MDHEN, CDR2 SYDVKM. In nucleotides, the CDR3 is TGTGCCAGCACCCCGTCGCCACGGACTGAAGCTTTCTTT. The encoded protein is CASTPSPRTEAFF.

V is TRBV10-3 and J is TRBJ1-2; weak D call: TRBD1 (5 bases). V lost 8 bases and J 14 bases, leaving 24 bases between the germline ends. Per the germline V gene, CDR1 is ENHRY and CDR2 is SYGVKD. CDR3 size: 13 residues. CDR3 bases: TGTGCCATCCGCTCTTCCGTTGGTGGGGGAGGAACCTTC. This gives the protein CAIRSSVGGGGTF.

This clone was recorded once. This rearrangement joins TRBV7-9 to TRBJ2-1; 8 nucleotides line up with TRBD2. The CDR3 totals 16 residues. The ends lost 5 bases at V and 1 base at J; junction bases unmatched: 7. Germline V gene lookup returns CDR1 SEHNR and CDR2 FQNEAQ (reference sequence). The CDR3 nucleotides are TGTGCCAGCAGCGGGCCGGGGGGGCGTTCCTACAATGAGCAGTTCTTC. Encoded protein: CASSGPGGRSYNEQFF.

The gene calls are TRBV5-5 and TRBJ1-2; the D gene is possibly TRBD1 (5 bases). Looked up from germline, CDR1 is SGHKS and CDR2 is YYEKEE (reference sequence). CDR3 length: 12 residues. V was trimmed by 0 bases and J by 7 bases, leaving 7 bases between them. This CDR3 is CASSLDRLGYTF. Here the CDR3 DNA reads TGTGCCAGCAGCTTGGACAGGCTTGGCTACACCTTC.

This chain uses TRBV29-1 with TRBJ2-2; TRBD1 agrees at 7 bases. The CDR3 is made up of 14 amino acids. CDR1 and CDR2 (germline): SQVTM, ANQGSEA. Trimming took 7 bases from V and 6 from J; bases not matched to a gene: 11. Written as DNA, the CDR3 is TGCAGCGCAACCGTACCCACAGGGGCCGGGGAGCTGTTTTTT. It codes for CSATVPTGAGELFF.

The chain has TRBV7-9 and TRBJ2-3; the match to TRBD2 covers 8 bases. CDR3 length equals 17 residues. Germline values: CDR1 SEHNR, CDR2 FQNEAQ (reference sequence). Losses at the gene ends were 4 bases for V and 5 bases for J; bases not matched to a gene: 14. CDR3 sequence: CASSSPSTGGPRDTQYF. CDR3 DNA: TGTGCCAGCAGCTCGCCTTCGACGGGAGGGCCTAGAGATACGCAGTATTTT.

The DNA of the CDR3 is TGTGCCAGCAGCTCTCCGTCCACAGGGGGCGCAAACATTCAGTACTTC. As protein: CASSSPSTGGANIQYF. J is TRBJ2-4 and V is TRBV7-4; 9 bases are shared with TRBD1. Germline V gene lookup returns CDR1 SGHVT and CDR2 SQSDAQ. CDR3 length: 16 amino acids. V dropped 4 bases and J dropped 6; count of bases not matched to a gene: 10.

The chain has TRBV7-2 and TRBJ2-3; TRBD1 aligns across 9 bases. The CDR3 length is 13 residues. With 8 bases clipped from V and 4 bases from J, the junction kept 4 bases outside the gene matches. Germline V gene data show CDR1 as SGHTA and CDR2 as FQGNSA. The CDR3 loop reads CASGRQGADTQYF. CDR3 in DNA: TGTGCCAGCGGGCGACAGGGGGCAGATACGCAGTATTTT.

The chain combines TRBV5-1 with TRBJ2-2, with D perhaps matching TRBD2 (6 bases). CDR1 and CDR2 (germline): SGHRS, YFSETQ. The CDR3 loop spans 14 amino acids. V was shortened by 2 bases and J by 6 bases, with 11 bases between the two germline ends. In nucleotides, the CDR3 is TGCGCCAGCAGCTTCGGGAGAATGCCCGGGGAGCTGTTTTTT. It yields the protein CASSFGRMPGELFF.

This clone was counted a few times. The chain combines TRBV21-1 with TRBJ2-7; TRBD1, as called in the table, went unchecked against the DNA. TRBV21-1 represents a pseudogene. The CDR3 has 16 amino acids. DNA of the CDR3: TGTGCCAGCAGCAAAGTGGGACAGGTGGGAGGCTACGAGCAGTACTTC. Residues: CASSKVGQVGGYEQYF.

The V gene is TRBV7-2, the J gene TRBJ1-1; 11 bases are a match to TRBD1. Germline V gene data show CDR1 as SGHTA and CDR2 as FQGNSA. Trimming cost V 2 bases and J 6 bases; bases outside gene matches: 8. The CDR3 has 16 amino acids. CDR3: CASSLIGQGAPAEAFF. CDR3 sequence (DNA): TGTGCCAGCAGCTTAATCGGACAGGGGGCGCCGGCTGAAGCTTTCTTT.

The chain carries TRBV19 and TRBJ1-2, with a weak D call TRBD1 (6 bases). Trimming left V 6 bases short and J 4 bases short, with 15 bases between. This CDR3 is 14 amino acids long. Germline lookup yields CDR1 LNHDA and CDR2 SQIVND (reference sequence). Here the CDR3 reads CASSMTTGPYGYTF. As DNA, the CDR3 is TGTGCCAGTAGCATGACTACAGGGCCCTATGGCTACACCTTC.

The V call is TRBV27, the J call TRBJ2-3, with 8 nucleotides matching TRBD1. CDR3 length: 17 residues. Trimming took 8 bases from V and 2 from J; bases not matched to a gene: 15. The germline gives CDR1 MNHEY, CDR2 SMNVEV (reference sequence). The CDR3 DNA is TGTGCCAGCGACAGGAGGTACAGGGGGAAATACACAGATACGCAGTATTTT. This gives the protein CASDRRYRGKYTDTQYF.

The chain employs TRBV9 and TRBJ2-3, with TRBD1 identical over 11 bases. Germline V gene data show CDR1 as SGDLS and CDR2 as YYNGEE. J lost 1 base, V lost 0 bases, and 10 bases had no gene match. This CDR3 comprises 19 residues. CDR3 nucleotide sequence: TGTGCCAGCAGCGTAGCTTCGGGGTCGGGACAGGGGGGCACAGATACGCAGTATTTT. Its protein product is CASSVASGSGQGGTDTQYF.

The rearrangement uses TRBV5-1 and TRBJ2-1; no clear D gene. This CDR3 contains 14 residues. V was clipped by 1 base and J by 6 bases, with 11 bases between them. Germline CDR1 and CDR2: SGHRS and YFSETQ. Written as DNA, the CDR3 is TGCGCCAGCAGCTTGTTTCAGTCCACCAATGAGCAGTTCTTC. Amino acid sequence: CASSLFQSTNEQFF.